A selection of T cell receptor beta chains follows, all from one sample in a study of blood T cells in healthy people across ages. One entry per CDR3 protein, called by TCRdb with MiXCR from the 5' RACE reads. The sample holds hundreds of thousands of distinct CDR3 sequences; 45% to 50% are singletons and the top ten take 30% to 35%. The sequenced sample consisted of blood. The receptors derive from an older woman in good health. The CDR3 runs from the conserved cysteine through the conserved F or W. D genes are given only for firm matches. Size values are once, few and many counts, or a class for expanded clones, and some rows have none.

CDR3 protein,CDR3 DNA,J gene,D gene,V gene,clone size
CASKPGTSGRDTQYF,TGTGCCAGCAAGCCCGGGACTAGCGGGAGAGATACGCAGTATTTT,TRBJ2-3,TRBD2,TRBV13,NA
CASSYSRNQPQHF,TGTGCCAGCAGTTACTCGCGCAATCAGCCCCAGCATTTT,TRBJ1-5,NA,TRBV6-5,NA
CSARDLPAGEYNEQFF,TGCAGTGCTAGAGACTTACCAGCGGGAGAATACAATGAGCAGTTCTTC,TRBJ2-1,TRBD2,TRBV20-1,once
CSAEVLGRPYNEQFF,TGCAGTGCTGAGGTTCTGGGGCGACCCTACAATGAGCAGTTCTTC,TRBJ2-1,NA,TRBV20-1,NA
CASRRQGSYEQYF,TGTGCCAGCAGACGACAGGGTTCCTACGAGCAGTACTTC,TRBJ2-7,TRBD1,TRBV27,few
CASSRPGTDTQYF,TGTGCCAGTAGTCGACCGGGCACAGATACGCAGTATTTT,TRBJ2-3,NA,TRBV19,few
CASGSLSFGNEQYF,TGTGCCAGCGGTTCCCTATCATTTGGCAATGAGCAGTACTTC,TRBJ2-7,NA,TRBV6-6,NA
CASSNPNTEAFF,TGTGCCAGCAGCAACCCGAACACTGAAGCTTTCTTT,TRBJ1-1,NA,TRBV7-9,NA
CASKPPGLAEETQYF,TGTGCCAGCAAGCCCCCAGGACTAGCGGAAGAGACCCAGTACTTC,TRBJ2-5,TRBD2,TRBV6-2/TRBV6-3,NA
CASSPPGLGFSNEQFF,TGCGCCAGCAGCCCACCGGGACTAGGGTTCTCCAATGAGCAGTTCTTC,TRBJ2-1,TRBD2,TRBV4-1,NA
CASSLPREAFF,TGTGCCAGCAGCTTACCCAGGGAAGCTTTCTTT,TRBJ1-1,NA,TRBV7-9,once
CASSLLAASSYNEQYF,TGCGCCAGCAGCTTACTAGCGGCGAGCTCCTACAATGAGCAGTACTTC,TRBJ2-7,TRBD2,TRBV5-1,NA
CSAKGLAGAPTDTQYF,TGCAGTGCAAAGGGACTAGCGGGTGCCCCCACAGATACGCAGTATTTT,TRBJ2-3,TRBD2,TRBV20-1,NA
CASSIGGWDAYNEQFF,TGTGCCAGCAGCATAGGGGGGTGGGACGCATACAATGAGCAGTTCTTC,TRBJ2-1,NA,TRBV9,few
CASRYSNNEQFF,TGTGCCAGCAGATACAGTAACAATGAGCAGTTCTTC,TRBJ2-1,NA,TRBV6-5,NA
CSVRTRGSSYEQYF,TGCAGCGTTCGGACGAGGGGAAGCTCCTACGAGCAGTACTTC,TRBJ2-7,NA,TRBV29-1,NA
CASSLGSSGSGETQYF,TGTGCCAGCAGTTTAGGGTCTAGCGGGAGCGGAGAGACCCAGTACTTC,TRBJ2-5,TRBD2,TRBV28,NA
CASSQELLVGLTDTQYF,TGTGCCAGCAGCCAAGAACTTCTAGTGGGACTCACAGATACGCAGTATTTT,TRBJ2-3,NA,TRBV4-2,NA
CASSFAAPANEQYF,TGTGCCAGCAGCTTCGCGGCCCCGGCCAATGAGCAGTACTTC,TRBJ2-5,NA,TRBV7-2,NA
CASRSWGAKQETQYF,TGTGCCAGCAGGTCCTGGGGAGCGAAACAAGAGACCCAGTACTTC,TRBJ2-5,NA,TRBV6-5,few
CAISESASGDAQETQYF,TGTGCCATCAGTGAGTCGGCTAGCGGAGATGCCCAAGAGACCCAGTACTTC,TRBJ2-5,TRBD2,TRBV10-3,NA
CASSRGLAGEREQFF,TGTGCCAGCAGCCGGGGACTAGCGGGAGAAAGGGAGCAGTTCTTC,TRBJ2-1,TRBD2,TRBV7-7,once
CASSLALSYTF,TGTGCCAGCAGCTTAGCGCTCAGCTACACCTTC,TRBJ1-2,NA,TRBV7-2,NA
CASSPTSTRALYNEQFF,TGTGCCAGCAGCCCTACCTCGACTAGAGCGCTTTACAATGAGCAGTTCTTC,TRBJ2-1,NA,TRBV3-1,NA
CASSEVGSTGELFF,TGTGCCAGCAGTGAGGTGGGGAGCACCGGGGAGCTGTTTTTT,TRBJ2-2,NA,TRBV2,NA
CASSLFPAGVETQFF,TGTGCCAGCAGCTTATTCCCAGCGGGAGTAGAGACCCAGTTCTTC,TRBJ2-1,TRBD2,TRBV7-2,NA
CSATGTGLEKLFF,TGCAGTGCTACCGGGACAGGGTTAGAAAAACTGTTTTTT,TRBJ1-4,TRBD1,TRBV20-1,few
CASSLGLAGVYNEQFF,TGTGCCAGCAGCTTGGGTCTAGCGGGAGTGTACAATGAGCAGTTCTTC,TRBJ2-1,TRBD2,TRBV7-2,NA
CASSFTTSGRLTGELFF,TGTGCCAGCAGTTTTACGACTAGCGGGAGGCTCACCGGGGAGCTGTTTTTT,TRBJ2-2,TRBD2,TRBV6-5,NA
CASSPEMNTEAFF,TGCGCCAGCAGCCCCGAGATGAACACTGAAGCTTTCTTT,TRBJ1-1,NA,TRBV5-1,few
CASSSQPYEQYF,TGTGCCAGCAGTTCCCAACCCTACGAGCAGTACTTC,TRBJ2-7,NA,TRBV28,few
CSATRTGVLRQETQYF,TGCAGTGCTACCCGGACAGGGGTTTTACGCCAAGAGACCCAGTACTTC,TRBJ2-5,TRBD1,TRBV20-1,NA
CSAQSRGSGQPQHF,TGCAGTGCTCAAAGCCGGGGGTCTGGGCAGCCCCAGCATTTT,TRBJ1-5,NA,TRBV20-1,NA
CSAYSGTGSSPLHF,TGCAGCGCATACTCAGGGACGGGGAGTTCACCCCTCCACTTT,TRBJ1-6,NA,TRBV29-1,NA
CSASSGRSSYEQYF,TGCAGTGCTAGTAGCGGAAGGAGCTCCTACGAGCAGTACTTC,TRBJ2-7,NA,TRBV20-1,NA
CASSFDGMRNGYTQYF,TGTGCCAGCAGCTTCGACGGTATGAGGAACGGGTATACGCAGTATTTT,TRBJ2-3,NA,TRBV7-2,NA
CASSLMGLAPFLSNEQYF,TGTGCCAGCAGTTTAATGGGACTAGCCCCTTTTTTGTCCAATGAGCAGTACTTC,TRBJ2-7,TRBD2,TRBV27,NA
CASSQDWLGSRHGQETQYF,TGTGCCAGCAGCCAAGACTGGTTGGGCAGCCGGCACGGTCAAGAGACCCAGTACTTC,TRBJ2-5,NA,TRBV14,many
CASSFRGDNYGYTF,TGTGCCAGCAGTTTCAGGGGGGACAATTATGGCTACACCTTC,TRBJ1-2,TRBD1,TRBV28,once
CASSYGLAPSYEQYF,TGTGCCAGCAGTTACGGCCTAGCGCCGTCCTACGAGCAGTACTTC,TRBJ2-7,NA,TRBV6-2/TRBV6-3,few
CASEDTRGTQYF,TGTGCCAGCGAGGATACACGGGGTACGCAGTATTTT,TRBJ2-3,NA,TRBV6-5,NA
CASSAADRGGYTF,TGCGCCAGCAGCGCGGCGGACAGGGGTGGCTACACCTTC,TRBJ1-2,TRBD1,TRBV5-1,NA
CASSLVGMAGELFF,TGTGCCAGCAGCTTAGTAGGGATGGCCGGGGAGCTGTTTTTT,TRBJ2-2,NA,TRBV7-2,NA
CASSLREGVYEQYF,TGTGCCAGCAGTCTGCGGGAGGGGGTTTACGAGCAGTACTTC,TRBJ2-7,TRBD2,TRBV27,few
CSVKPPGPTDTQYF,TGCAGTGTTAAGCCCCCGGGTCCCACAGATACGCAGTATTTT,TRBJ2-3,NA,TRBV20-1,few